The 30 T cell receptor beta chains below come from one sample, sequenced in a study of cytomegalovirus exposure and HLA in healthy donors. 13 Jbeta primers and 60 Vbeta primers were used for the PCR. Profiled with immunoSEQ multiplex PCR; TCRdb holds only in-frame clones, not every one. The sample shows 130,000 to 150,000 clones, approximately 80% of them seen only once. Sequenced sample: PBMCs. The receptors shown here come from a man aged 35-49 years in good health and CMV-seronegative.

This sequence joins TRBV21-1 and TRBJ2-3; the table's TRBD1 call for D was not verified on the DNA. TRBV21-1 is deemed a pseudogene. CDR3 length equals 16 residues. The CDR3 sequence: CASSKGLDRDFGTQYF. The CDR3 DNA is TGTGCCAGCAGCAAAGGGTTGGACAGGGACTTTGGTACGCAGTATTTT.

This chain links TRBV2 with TRBJ1-5, with TRBD1 identical over 12 bases. J gave up 3 bases and V 4 bases, and 1 base lay outside the gene matches. The CDR3 totals 15 residues. The germline V gene encodes CDR1 SNHLY and CDR2 FYNNEI. CDR3 DNA: TGTGCCAGCAGTGGGGACAGGGGGCCCAATCAGCCCCAGCATTTT. Its protein product is CASSGDRGPNQPQHF. Full variable domain (rest looked up from reference TRBV2 and TRBJ1-5): EPEVTQTPSHQVTQMGQEVILRCVPISNHLYFYWYRQILGQKVEFLVSFYNNEISEKSEIFDDQFSVERPDGSNFTLKIRSTKLEDSAMYFCASSGDRGPNQPQHFGDGTRLSIL.

The chain recombines TRBV5-1 with TRBJ1-1; TRBD1 agrees at 9 bases. The CDR3 has 16 amino acids. CDR1 is SGHRS and CDR2 is YFSETQ in the germline V gene. Unmatched junction bases numbered 7, after V lost 4 bases and J lost 0 bases. The CDR3 region is CASSVGTGLLNTEAFF. The CDR3 region has the DNA TGCGCCAGCAGCGTAGGGACAGGGCTATTGAACACTGAAGCTTTCTTT.

The rearrangement links TRBV4-1 to TRBJ1-2; 10 bases agree with TRBD1. This CDR3 region has 19 residues. Trimming removed 1 base from V and 5 bases from J; junction bases left unmatched: 16. Germline-derived CDR1 and CDR2 are MGHRA and YSYEKL. CDR3 loop: CASSQGDRDRGLNRYGYTF. CDR3 DNA sequence: TGCGCCAGCAGCCAAGGGGACCGGGACAGGGGACTGAACCGTTATGGCTACACCTTC.

This chain links TRBV7-6 with TRBJ1-3; 8 bases align to TRBD1. CDR3 size: 16 residues. Germline CDR1 is SGHVS and CDR2 is FNYEAQ. V dropped 4 bases and J dropped 3; count of bases not matched to a gene: 8. CDR3 region: CASSSGQGLNGNTIYF. DNA for the CDR3: TGTGCCAGCAGCTCTGGACAGGGATTAAATGGAAACACCATATATTTT.

This rearrangement joins TRBV6-4 to TRBJ2-1, with no clear D. This CDR3 comprises 15 residues. Germline V gene lookup returns CDR1 MRHNA and CDR2 SNTAGT. The ends were cut back, 3 bases at V and 3 bases at J, with 12 bases in the middle. CDR3 sequence (DNA): TGTGCCAGCAGTGAGACACCCGTGGGCTACAATGAGCAGTTCTTC. It specifies CASSETPVGYNEQFF.

J is TRBJ2-2 and V is TRBV25-1, with D tentatively TRBD1 (6 bases). The closer fit of TRBJ1-3 to the DNA end suggests the J call may be wrong. Germline values: CDR1 MGHDK, CDR2 SYGVNS. CDR3 length: 15 residues. The CDR3 DNA is TGTGCCAGCAGTCTAGGGGGAATCTCTGGAAACACCATATATTTT. Translating gives CASSLGGISGNTIYF.

The chain carries TRBV5-4 and TRBJ2-7; TRBD1 matches at 9 bases. Germline lookup yields CDR1 SGHNT and CDR2 YYREEE (reference sequence). The length of the CDR3 is 16 residues. After removal of 4 bases from V and 6 bases from J, the junction contained 14 bases not matched to a gene. This CDR3 reads CASSHTGTGIYGEQYF. DNA for the CDR3: TGTGCCAGCAGCCATACCGGGACAGGGATTTACGGCGAGCAGTACTTC.

V and J are TRBV2 and TRBJ2-3; 15 bases are a match to TRBD2. The CDR3 spans 16 residues. V lost 6 bases and J lost 9; bases outside the gene matches: 10. The germline gives CDR1 SNHLY, CDR2 FYNNEI. The CDR3: CASSGTSGGLSETQYF. DNA for the CDR3: TGTGCCAGCAGCGGGACTAGCGGGGGGCTCTCGGAGACGCAGTATTTT.

The chain employs TRBV29-1 and TRBJ2-3; 10 positions match TRBD2. The CDR3 totals 16 residues. Germline-derived CDR1 and CDR2 are SQVTM and ANQGSEA. Trimming at V came to 2 bases and at J to 3 bases, leaving 8 bases not matched to a gene. As DNA, the CDR3 is TGCAGCGTTGAACCCGCTAGCGGGGGAATAACAGATACGCAGTATTTT. Translated: CSVEPASGGITDTQYF.

This clone was seen a few times. The chain is built from TRBV10-2 and TRBJ1-2; D not resolved. Trimming cost V 2 bases and J 5 bases, with 18 bases left between them. CDR1 and CDR2 from the germline V gene are WSHSY and SAAADI. The CDR3 sequence is 16 residues long. CDR3 residues: CASSEPAVRNTYGYTF. DNA for the CDR3: TGCGCCAGCAGTGAGCCCGCGGTACGGAACACTTATGGCTACACCTTC.

The rearrangement links TRBV9 to TRBJ2-5, with 13 nucleotides matching TRBD2. Looked up from germline, CDR1 is SGDLS and CDR2 is YYNGEE. CDR3 size: 16 residues. V was clipped by 3 bases and J by 5 bases; unmatched bases: 7. CDR3 amino acids: CASSAPGLAGWETQYF. CDR3 DNA sequence: TGTGCCAGCAGCGCACCGGGACTAGCGGGGTGGGAGACCCAGTACTTC. The full variable domain, in which reference TRBV9 and TRBJ2-5 provide the parts outside the CDR3, is DSGVTQTPKHLITATGQRVTLRCSPRSGDLSVYWYQQSLDQGLQFLIQYYNGEERAKGNILERFSAQQFPDLHSELNLSSLELGDSALYFCASSAPGLAGWETQYFGPGTRLLVL.

The CDR3, as DNA: TGTGCCAGCAGTACCGGTCCGGGAAGTGGGTATGGCTACACCTTC. It is translated as CASSTGPGSGYGYTF. The V and J genes are TRBV6-6 and TRBJ1-2; no firm D call. Germline V CDR1 and CDR2: MNHNY, SVGAGI (reference sequence). Trimming shortened V by 5 bases and J by 5 bases, and 18 bases separated the two germline ends. This CDR3 comprises 15 residues.

The V call is TRBV27, the J call TRBJ2-5; 9 bases are shared with TRBD1. The J call may be incorrect, as the DNA end agrees better with TRBJ2-7. The germline gives CDR1 MNHEY, CDR2 SMNVEV (reference sequence). CDR3 length: 13 residues. CDR3 nucleotides: TGTGCCAGCAGTTGGACAGGGGTGCGCGAGCAGTACTTC. Its protein product is CASSWTGVREQYF.

The DNA for the CDR3 is TGTGCCAGCAGCCAGATCACAGGGGGGGATGGCTACACCTTC. It encodes CASSQITGGDGYTF. The chain is built from TRBV5-5 and TRBJ1-2; 8 nucleotides agree with TRBD1. The CDR3 contains 14 residues. Per the germline V gene, CDR1 is SGHKS and CDR2 is YYEKEE (reference sequence). With 4 bases clipped from V and 6 bases from J, the junction kept 8 bases outside the gene matches.

The chain links TRBV6-1 to TRBJ2-5, with D unclear. V was clipped by 2 bases and J by 5 bases, with 6 bases between them. Germline CDR1 reads MNHNS; CDR2 reads SASEGT. The CDR3 covers 12 residues. Written as DNA, the CDR3 is TGTGCCAGCAGTGAAAATGAGGAGACCCAGTACTTC. Translation: CASSENEETQYF.

J is TRBJ1-6 and V is TRBV2; the match to TRBD1 covers 9 bases. CDR1 and CDR2 from the germline V gene are SNHLY and FYNNEI. This CDR3 comprises 13 residues. The CDR3 sequence: CVQGGTGNSPLHF. In DNA form, the CDR3 reads TGTGTCCAGGGGGGGACAGGGAATTCACCCCTCCACTTT. The full variable domain, rest sourced from reference TRBV2 and TRBJ1-6, is EPEVTQTPSHQVTQMGQEVILRCVPISNHLYFYWYRQILGQKVEFLVSFYNNEISEKSEIFDDQFSVERPDGSNFTLKIRSTKLEDSAMYFCVQGGTGNSPLHFGNGTRLTVT.

This clone was seen a handful of times. This sequence joins TRBV5-1 and TRBJ1-1; no clear D gene. Germline loops: CDR1 SGHRS, CDR2 YFSETQ. This CDR3 contains 13 residues. V lost 4 bases to trimming and J lost 3 bases, with 10 bases between them. The CDR3 nucleotides are TGCGCCAGCAGCACGACCGGGGACACTGAAGCTTTCTTT. Translation gives CASSTTGDTEAFF.

This clone was seen a handful of times. The chain uses TRBV13 and TRBJ2-7, with 15 bases that match TRBD2. V lost 3 bases to trimming and J lost 0 bases; unmatched junction nucleotides: 12. The CDR3 is made up of 20 amino acids. The germline gives CDR1 PRHDT, CDR2 FYEKMQ (reference sequence). CDR3 coding DNA: TGTGCCAGCAGCTTCCAAGTACCGGGACTAGCGGGGGGAAGCTCCTACGAGCAGTACTTC. Amino acids: CASSFQVPGLAGGSSYEQYF.

On this clone: One junction end does not reproduce the germline sequence, and a read error may be involved. V and J are TRBV7-7 and TRBJ2-2; 11 nucleotides agree with TRBD2. From germline, CDR1 is SSHAT and CDR2 FNYEAQ (reference sequence). CDR3 length: 16 residues. CDR3 nucleotides: TGTGCTAGCACCCTGACTAGCGGGACGAACACCGGGGAGCTGTTTTTT. Translated: CASTLTSGTNTGELFF.

The chain is built from TRBV7-2 and TRBJ2-1, with 9 nucleotides matching TRBD1. Germline V gene lookup returns CDR1 SGHTA and CDR2 FQGNSA. J gave up 7 bases and V 6 bases, and 13 bases lay outside the gene matches. The CDR3 is 16 amino acids. CDR3: CASSFSPRTGVNEQFF. The CDR3 DNA is TGTGCCAGCAGTTTTAGTCCCCGGACAGGGGTGAATGAGCAGTTCTTC.

J is TRBJ2-5 and V is TRBV7-2, with 8 bases identical to TRBD2. CDR3 length: 15 residues. Losses at the gene ends were 0 bases for V and 5 bases for J; bases not matched to a gene: 5. Germline values: CDR1 SGHTA, CDR2 FQGNSA. The CDR3 DNA follows: TGTGCCAGCAGCTTAGCCGGGGGGGCCGGGGAGACCCAGTACTTC. It yields the protein CASSLAGGAGETQYF.

The V gene is TRBV28, the J gene TRBJ1-5, with 7 nucleotides matching TRBD1. J was trimmed by 4 bases and V by 2 bases; bases with no gene match: 8. This CDR3 region has 16 residues. CDR1 is MDHEN, CDR2 SYDVKM, per germline. CDR3 in DNA: TGTGCCAGCAGTTTAAACTACCGGGACAGAAATCAGCCCCAGCATTTT. It translates to CASSLNYRDRNQPQHF.

This sequence joins TRBV30 and TRBJ1-5, with D unresolved. CDR1 GTSNPN and CDR2 SVGIG come from the germline V gene (reference sequence). This CDR3 region has 13 residues. Trimming shortened V by 1 base and J by 3 bases, and 7 bases separated the two germline ends. CDR3 amino acids: CAWSATFNQPQHF. The CDR3 DNA is TGTGCCTGGAGTGCGACTTTCAATCAGCCCCAGCATTTT.

This clone appeared a few times. This chain connects TRBV7-9 to TRBJ1-3; perhaps TRBD1 as D (6 bases). The germline V and J ends were trimmed by 4 bases and 0 bases, with 10 bases remaining between them. In germline, CDR1 is SEHNR, CDR2 FQNEAQ (reference sequence). The CDR3 totals 15 residues. CDR3 sequence reads: CASSYTGSSGNTIYF. CDR3 in DNA: TGTGCCAGCAGCTACACAGGGAGCTCTGGAAACACCATATATTTT.

J is TRBJ2-3 and V is TRBV4-3, with 7 bases aligning to TRBD2. In germline, CDR1 is LGHNA, CDR2 YSLEER. V trimming: 0 bases; J trimming: 1 base; junction bases outside the gene matches: 7. This CDR3 is built from 17 residues. CDR3 sequence (DNA): TGCGCCAGCAGCCAAGAGGGGCGGGGGAGGGGCACAGATACGCAGTATTTT. As protein: CASSQEGRGRGTDTQYF.

J is TRBJ2-3 and V is TRBV6-5; D possibly corresponds to TRBD1 (6 bases). Germline-derived CDR1 and CDR2 are MNHEY and SVGAGI. Trimming removed 1 base from V and 1 base from J, with 9 bases in between. The CDR3 is 15 amino acids. The CDR3 nucleotides are TGTGCCAGCAGTTACTTTGGACAGCGCACAGATACGCAGTATTTT. Translating gives CASSYFGQRTDTQYF.

The chain uses TRBV5-1 and TRBJ2-5, with 15 bases fitting TRBD2. Germline V lookup: CDR1 SGHRS, CDR2 YFSETQ. After removal of 4 bases from V and 0 bases from J, the junction contained 4 bases not matched to a gene. This CDR3 region has 17 residues. The CDR3: CASSPGLAGGDQETQYF. Here the CDR3 DNA reads TGCGCCAGCAGCCCCGGACTAGCGGGGGGGGACCAAGAGACCCAGTACTTC.

This chain uses TRBV9 with TRBJ1-2, with a possible D match to TRBD1 (5 bases). Looked up from germline, CDR1 is SGDLS and CDR2 is YYNGEE. The CDR3 loop spans 19 amino acids. V lost 0 bases and J lost 2, with 23 bases in between. The CDR3 sequence is CASSVAINEEGHQNYGYTF. The CDR3 DNA reads as TGTGCCAGCAGCGTAGCCATTAACGAGGAGGGGCACCAGAACTATGGCTACACCTTC. Complete variable domain (other parts from reference TRBV9 and TRBJ1-2): DSGVTQTPKHLITATGQRVTLRCSPRSGDLSVYWYQQSLDQGLQFLIQYYNGEERAKGNILERFSAQQFPDLHSELNLSSLELGDSALYFCASSVAINEEGHQNYGYTFGSGTRLTVV.

This chain connects TRBV4-2 to TRBJ1-1; D is uncertain. The germline CDR1 and CDR2 sequences are LGHNA and YNFKEQ. The CDR3 runs 12 residues. V gave up 0 bases and J gave up 8 bases, with 7 bases separating them. The CDR3 loop is CASSQDNQEAFF. The CDR3 nucleotides read TGTGCCAGCAGCCAAGACAACCAGGAAGCTTTCTTT.